This entry lists 2 T cell receptor beta chains sequenced from one sample in a study of blood T cell repertoires in COVID-19. Clones were read by immunoSEQ multiplex PCR, and TCRdb kept only the in-frame ones, dropping some. Of 130,000 to 150,000 clones in the sample, 87% were seen once. The sequenced material came from peripheral blood. The receptors were gathered from a woman between 50 and 59 years old with acute or convalescent COVID-19.

The chain joins TRBV29-1 to TRBJ1-5; 7 positions agree with TRBD1. The germline V gene encodes CDR1 SQVTM and CDR2 ANQGSEA. The J segment lost 1 base and the V segment lost 6 bases, leaving 9 bases of the junction unmatched. The CDR3 contains 15 residues. CDR3 sequence (DNA): TGCAGCGTCGGGACAGCGGGTCCCAGCAATCAGCCCCAGCATTTT. Translation: CSVGTAGPSNQPQHF.

The V and J genes are TRBV6-6 and TRBJ2-1; 12 bases fit TRBD2. Germline V gives CDR1 MNHNY, CDR2 SVGAGI (reference sequence). Losses at the gene ends were 6 bases for V and 8 bases for J; bases not matched to a gene: 5. CDR3 size: 14 residues. The CDR3 region has the DNA TGTGCCAGCAGAATTCTAGCGGGAGGGGATGAGCAGTTCTTC. Translating gives CASRILAGGDEQFF.